These 9 T cell receptor beta chains originate from one sample sequenced in a study of blood T cell repertoires in COVID-19. Libraries were prepared by immunoSEQ multiplex PCR; TCRdb keeps only in-frame clonotypes and omits some of them. The sample has some 370,000 clones; almost 90% are singletons. Sequences were obtained from peripheral blood. The receptor set was obtained from a man between 18 and 29 years old with active or convalescent COVID-19.

The gene calls are TRBV6-2 or TRBV6-3 and TRBJ2-1; 7 bases match TRBD2. The CDR3 covers 13 residues. Germline V gene data show CDR1 as MNHEY and CDR2 as SVGEGT. J lost 5 bases, V lost 4 bases, and 2 bases had no gene match. DNA of the CDR3: TGTGCCAGCAGTTTGCTAGCGGACAATGAGCAGTTCTTC. Its protein is CASSLLADNEQFF.

The gene calls are TRBV6-2 or TRBV6-3 and TRBJ2-1; 11 nucleotides agree with TRBD2. The germline gives CDR1 MNHEY, CDR2 SVGEGT. V shed 0 bases, J shed 6 bases, and the junction held 4 bases outside the gene matches. CDR3 size: 16 residues. As DNA, the CDR3 is TGTGCCAGCAGTTACTCGAACGGACTAGCGGGCAATGAGCAGTTCTTC. This codes for CASSYSNGLAGNEQFF.

This chain connects TRBV20-1 to TRBJ2-7, with 9 bases lining up with TRBD1. V lost 3 bases, J lost 5 bases, and 5 bases stayed unmatched. The V gene's germline CDR1 is DFQATT and CDR2 SNEGSKA (reference sequence). This CDR3 contains 13 residues. The DNA for the CDR3 is TGCAGTGCTAGTGGGGACAGGGAGGACGAGCAGTACTTC. Translation: CSASGDREDEQYF.

The chain has TRBV7-3 and TRBJ1-1; perhaps TRBD1 as D (5 bases). Per the germline V gene, CDR1 is SGHTA and CDR2 is FQGTGA. This CDR3 has 13 amino acids. Trimming left V 5 bases short and J 4 bases short, with 11 bases between. Here the CDR3 DNA reads TGTGCCAGCAGCAAAGCGGGACGCACTGAAGCTTTCTTT. This encodes CASSKAGRTEAFF.

CDR3 DNA sequence: TGCGCCAGCAGTCTAGCGGGAGGGCCGTTTGAGCAGTTCTTC. Protein product: CASSLAGGPFEQFF. The chain combines TRBV10-2 with TRBJ2-1; 12 bases agree with TRBD2. Germline values: CDR1 WSHSY, CDR2 SAAADI. There are 14 residues in the CDR3. The trim removed 5 bases at V and 9 bases at J, leaving 5 bases unmatched.

With respect to this clone: The same CDR3 can be traced to other DNA sequences in this sample. The rearrangement uses TRBV2 and TRBJ1-1; the match to TRBD1 covers 9 bases. V lost 5 bases, J lost 4 bases, and 2 bases stayed unmatched. The CDR3 covers 13 residues. Germline V gene lookup returns CDR1 SNHLY and CDR2 FYNNEI. CDR3 nucleotides: TGTGCCAGCAGTCCGACAGGGGGCACTGAAGCTTTCTTT. Amino acid sequence: CASSPTGGTEAFF.

CDR3 bases: TGTGCCAGCAGCTTACTTTCGAGTTCGGCGGATGAAGCTTTCTTT. It translates to CASSLLSSSADEAFF. This rearrangement joins TRBV7-6 to TRBJ1-1; D is unclear. V was pared by 2 bases and J by 7 bases, with 17 bases between. Looked up from germline, CDR1 is SGHVS and CDR2 is FNYEAQ. This CDR3 is built from 15 residues.

The chain uses TRBV5-1 and TRBJ2-1; D possibly corresponds to TRBD2 (6 bases). Per germline, CDR1 SGHRS and CDR2 YFSETQ. Trimming removed 4 bases at V and 0 bases at J, with 20 bases between. CDR3 length equals 18 residues. The CDR3 DNA reads TGCGCCAGCAGCCCAGCGACCATAGCGGTAAGCTCCTACAATGAGCAGTTCTTC. As protein: CASSPATIAVSSYNEQFF.

The V gene is TRBV6-5, the J gene TRBJ1-2; D is perhaps TRBD1 (6 bases). V lost 8 bases, J lost 4 bases, and 17 bases lay in between. This CDR3 region has 14 residues. Germline lookup yields CDR1 MNHEY and CDR2 SVGAGI. DNA for the CDR3: TGTGCCAGCCGCAGGGCAGGGGCCAGCTATGGCTACACCTTC. It specifies CASRRAGASYGYTF.